The 29 T cell receptor beta chains presented below share a single source sample, sequenced in a study of T cell responses to AZD1222 COVID-19 vaccine. Profiled with immunoSEQ multiplex PCR; TCRdb holds only in-frame clones, not every one. The repertoire includes about 150,000 clones, 90% to 95% of them detected once, and about 1.6% sits in the top ten. Source: peripheral blood, taken 28 days after the second AZD1222 dose. The origin of the receptors is an adult who received the AZD1222 COVID-19 vaccine.

This chain links TRBV2 with TRBJ1-5; tentatively, D is TRBD1 (5 bases). The CDR3 is 15 residues long. Germline loops: CDR1 SNHLY, CDR2 FYNNEI. V shed 4 bases and J shed 4 bases, with 14 bases lying between them. This CDR3 is CASSATGGSNQPQHF. In DNA form, the CDR3 reads TGTGCCAGCAGTGCTACCGGGGGTAGTAATCAGCCCCAGCATTTT. The complete variable domain, with remaining parts taken from reference TRBV2 and TRBJ1-5, reads EPEVTQTPSHQVTQMGQEVILRCVPISNHLYFYWYRQILGQKVEFLVSFYNNEISEKSEIFDDQFSVERPDGSNFTLKIRSTKLEDSAMYFCASSATGGSNQPQHFGDGTRLSIL.

The V gene is TRBV6-1, the J gene TRBJ1-2; D may be TRBD1 (5 bases). The CDR3 contains 14 residues. Trimming removed 0 bases from V and 3 bases from J, with 8 bases in between. Per the germline V gene, CDR1 is MNHNS and CDR2 is SASEGT. The CDR3 protein is CASSEAPRDYGYTF. The CDR3 nucleotides are TGTGCCAGCAGTGAAGCGCCCAGGGACTATGGCTACACCTTC.

The genes are TRBV6-1 and TRBJ2-7; 10 positions match TRBD1. V trimming: 6 bases; J trimming: 3 bases; junction bases outside the gene matches: 5. The CDR3 consists of 14 residues. The germline gives CDR1 MNHNS, CDR2 SASEGT. The CDR3 region has the DNA TGTGCCAGCAGACCCCGGGACAGGGGCTACGAGCAGTACTTC. This gives the protein CASRPRDRGYEQYF.

The chain links TRBV6-5 to TRBJ1-4; a weak D match, TRBD1 (6 bases). This CDR3 spans 14 amino acids. The germline CDR1 and CDR2 sequences are MNHEY and SVGAGI. Trimming pared 2 bases from V and 7 bases from J, leaving 11 bases between. The CDR3 DNA reads TGTGCCAGCAGTTACGGCAGGGGAGGTGAAAAACTGTTTTTT. Its protein is CASSYGRGGEKLFF.

The chain links TRBV19 to TRBJ1-5, with 7 bases matching TRBD1. Germline CDR1 is LNHDA and CDR2 is SQIVND (reference sequence). The CDR3 totals 15 residues. V shed 9 bases and J 1 base; nucleotides not matched to a gene: 9. As DNA, the CDR3 is TGTGCCAGCCAGGGGGTGGGAACAAGCAATCAGCCCCAGCATTTT. Residues: CASQGVGTSNQPQHF.

This clone has only one observation. V gene TRBV10-3 combines with J gene TRBJ1-4; a weak D match, TRBD1 (5 bases). Germline V gene sequence: CDR1 ENHRY, CDR2 SYGVKD. The CDR3 covers 15 residues. V shed 6 bases and J shed 3 bases, with 14 bases lying between them. CDR3 amino acids: CAIRADGTSNEKLFF. In nucleotides, the CDR3 is TGTGCCATCAGGGCTGACGGGACCTCTAATGAAAAACTGTTTTTT.

The V and J genes are TRBV19 and TRBJ2-5; D gene uncertain. This CDR3 spans 14 amino acids. The V end was cut by 5 bases, the J end by 5 bases, with 15 bases between. Per the germline V gene, CDR1 is LNHDA and CDR2 is SQIVND (reference sequence). Here the CDR3 reads CASSPSRPRETQYF. The CDR3 nucleotides read TGTGCCAGTAGTCCCTCAAGGCCTAGGGAGACCCAGTACTTC.

The chain joins TRBV29-1 to TRBJ2-2; TRBD1 agrees at 7 bases. Germline CDR1 and CDR2: SQVTM and ANQGSEA. Trimming took 3 bases from V and 5 from J; bases not matched to a gene: 3. The CDR3 runs to 13 residues. The CDR3 loop reads CSVEGTVTGELFF. The CDR3 DNA reads as TGCAGCGTTGAGGGGACAGTTACCGGGGAGCTGTTTTTT.

This clone was seen only once. The chain combines TRBV4-1 with TRBJ1-5, with D unresolved. From germline, CDR1 is MGHRA and CDR2 YSYEKL. The CDR3 is 17 residues long. V shed 1 base and J shed 1 base, with 14 bases lying between them. The CDR3 here is CASSQGRAGKSNQPQHF. Here the CDR3 DNA reads TGCGCCAGCAGCCAAGGGCGGGCAGGCAAAAGCAATCAGCCCCAGCATTTT.

The count of this clone is one. The chain carries TRBV28 and TRBJ1-4, with 12 bases fitting TRBD1. Germline CDR1 is MDHEN and CDR2 is SYDVKM. Germline trimming cut 6 bases from V and 8 bases from J; bases unmatched to any gene: 10. CDR3 length: 16 amino acids. CDR3 protein: CASSPGGQGANEKLFF. The CDR3, as DNA: TGTGCCAGCAGCCCTGGGGGACAGGGGGCAAACGAAAAACTGTTTTTT.

DNA of the CDR3: TGTGCCAGCAGCTTAGTAGCTAGCGGGGCTTCCTACGAGCAGTACTTC. This translates into CASSLVASGASYEQYF. The chain recombines TRBV7-9 with TRBJ2-7, with 9 bases matching TRBD2. V shed 1 base and J 1 base; nucleotides not matched to a gene: 5. Per the germline V gene, CDR1 is SEHNR and CDR2 is FQNEAQ (reference sequence). The CDR3 is made up of 16 amino acids. The entire variable domain, with the rest obtained from reference TRBV7-9 and TRBJ2-7, is as follows: DTGVSQNPRHKITKRGQNVTFRCDPISEHNRLYWYRQTLGQGPEFLTYFQNEAQLEKSRLLSDRFSAERPKGSFSTLEIQRTEQGDSAMYLCASSLVASGASYEQYFGPGTRLTVT.

The genes are TRBV5-1 and TRBJ2-7; 10 bases fit TRBD2. Losses at the gene ends were 0 bases for V and 9 bases for J; bases not matched to a gene: 9. This CDR3 is 15 amino acids long. Germline assignment: CDR1 SGHRS and CDR2 YFSETQ. The CDR3 DNA is TGCGCCAGCAGCTTGGAGGCTAGCGGGGGCTATGGGCAGTACTTC. It codes for CASSLEASGGYGQYF.

This clone was recorded only once. J is TRBJ2-7 and V is TRBV3-1 (or the pseudogene TRBV3-2), with TRBD2 matching 7 bases. Germline V gene sequence: CDR1 LGHDT, CDR2 YNNKEL (reference sequence). With 0 bases clipped from V and 4 bases from J, the junction kept 12 bases outside the gene matches. The CDR3 totals 17 residues. The chain's CDR3 is CASSQEVGDYPGYEQYF. The DNA of the CDR3 is TGTGCCAGCAGCCAAGAAGTAGGGGACTACCCCGGATACGAGCAGTACTTC.

The chain is built from TRBV27 and TRBJ2-6; D perhaps matches TRBD2 (5 bases). Trimming stripped 4 bases from V and 2 bases from J, with 21 bases between. Germline-derived CDR1 and CDR2 are MNHEY and SMNVEV (reference sequence). This CDR3 spans 19 amino acids. CDR3 amino acids: CASSSAPGYHSTGANVLTF. In nucleotides, the CDR3 is TGTGCCAGCAGTTCAGCCCCGGGGTACCACTCCACTGGGGCCAACGTCCTGACTTTC.

The chain uses TRBV5-1 and TRBJ1-1, with a weak D call TRBD1 (5 bases). This CDR3 has 15 residues. Looked up from germline, CDR1 is SGHRS and CDR2 is YFSETQ. V was cut by 0 bases and J by 6 bases, with 15 bases left in between. The chain's CDR3 is CASSLGMPLGAEAFF. The DNA of the CDR3 is TGCGCCAGCAGCTTGGGAATGCCTTTAGGGGCTGAAGCTTTCTTT. Full variable domain (missing parts from reference TRBV5-1 and TRBJ1-1): KAGVTQTPRYLIKTRGQQVTLSCSPISGHRSVSWYQQTPGQGLQFLFEYFSETQRNKGNFPGRFSGRQFSNSRSEMNVSTLELGDSALYLCASSLGMPLGAEAFFGQGTRLTVV.

V gene TRBV24-1 combines with J gene TRBJ2-3; D is perhaps TRBD2 (7 bases). V gave up 5 bases and J gave up 3 bases, with 14 bases separating them. The CDR3 runs 15 residues. Germline V gives CDR1 KGHDR, CDR2 SFDVKD. CDR3 residues: CATSVNREGTDTQYF. CDR3 DNA: TGTGCCACCAGTGTTAACAGGGAGGGAACAGATACGCAGTATTTT.

This sequence joins TRBV2 and TRBJ2-2; D is perhaps TRBD1 (6 bases). Germline assignment: CDR1 SNHLY and CDR2 FYNNEI. Trimming left V 5 bases short and J 1 base short, with 8 bases between. CDR3 length: 14 residues. CDR3 sequence reads: CASSSDRNTGELFF. Written as DNA, the CDR3 is TGTGCCAGCAGTTCGGACAGGAACACCGGGGAGCTGTTTTTT.

The rearrangement links TRBV18 to TRBJ1-2, with D perhaps matching TRBD1 (5 bases). Per germline, CDR1 KGHSH and CDR2 LQKENI. The CDR3 is 12 residues long. Trimming removed 3 bases from V and 4 bases from J, with 6 bases in between. CDR3 DNA sequence: TGTGCCAGCTCACCCCAGGGCTATGGCTACACCTTC. Its translation is CASSPQGYGYTF.

This clone was found once. This chain's CDR3 is CASSIYRDKGEQYF. In nucleotides, the CDR3 is TGTGCCAGTAGTATCTACCGGGACAAGGGCGAGCAGTACTTC. The gene calls are TRBV19 and TRBJ2-7; maybe TRBD1 (6 bases). CDR1 is LNHDA, CDR2 SQIVND, per germline (reference sequence). V lost 3 bases and J 6 bases, leaving 15 bases between the germline ends. This CDR3 region has 14 residues.

The rearrangement links TRBV3-1 (or the pseudogene TRBV3-2) to TRBJ2-1, with 14 bases matching TRBD2. Germline V gene data show CDR1 as LGHDT and CDR2 as YNNKEL (reference sequence). This CDR3 contains 15 residues. After removal of 1 base from V and 7 bases from J, the junction contained 0 bases not matched to a gene. The chain's CDR3 is CASSQGLAGGNEQFF. CDR3 DNA sequence: TGTGCCAGCAGCCAAGGACTAGCGGGAGGGAATGAGCAGTTCTTC.

There are a few counts of this clone. The rearrangement joins TRBV2 to TRBJ2-1; TRBD2 matches 8 bases. V lost 5 bases and J lost 8; bases outside the gene matches: 8. From germline, CDR1 is SNHLY and CDR2 FYNNEI. The CDR3 consists of 14 residues. CDR3 sequence: CASSLTGTRDEQFF. The CDR3 nucleotides read TGTGCCAGCAGTCTTACCGGGACTAGAGATGAGCAGTTCTTC.

The rearrangement joins TRBV6-5 to TRBJ1-6, with TRBD1 as a possible D gene (6 bases). Germline CDR1 reads MNHEY; CDR2 reads SVGAGI. The CDR3 has 15 residues. V gave up 5 bases and J gave up 0 bases, with 8 bases separating them. CDR3 residues: CASSKGHSYNSPLHF. The CDR3 nucleotides are TGTGCCAGCAGTAAGGGACACTCCTATAATTCACCCCTCCACTTT.

The chain links TRBV5-1 to TRBJ2-3, with D unclear. The germline CDR1 and CDR2 sequences are SGHRS and YFSETQ. V was clipped by 0 bases and J by 4 bases, with 9 bases between them. The CDR3 loop spans 14 amino acids. For the CDR3, the DNA is TGCGCCAGCAGCTTGGAACGGCAGGCAGATACGCAGTATTTT. Its translation: CASSLERQADTQYF. Supplemented by reference TRBV5-1 and TRBJ2-3, the full variable domain reads KAGVTQTPRYLIKTRGQQVTLSCSPISGHRSVSWYQQTPGQGLQFLFEYFSETQRNKGNFPGRFSGRQFSNSRSEMNVSTLELGDSALYLCASSLERQADTQYFGPGTRLTVL.

The chain couples TRBV7-9 to TRBJ1-5; tentatively, D is TRBD1 (5 bases). This CDR3 is built from 12 residues. V was shortened by 6 bases and J by 6 bases, with 9 bases between the two germline ends. Germline V lookup: CDR1 SEHNR, CDR2 FQNEAQ (reference sequence). The CDR3 region is CASSRDGQPQHF. CDR3 nucleotide sequence: TGTGCCAGCAGTCGGGACGGTCAGCCCCAGCATTTT.

CDR3 DNA: TGTGCTAGTGGTTTTGCGGGACTAGCCACAGATACGCAGTATTTT. Amino acids: CASGFAGLATDTQYF. The V gene is TRBV12-5, the J gene TRBJ2-3, with 9 positions matching TRBD2. Per germline, CDR1 LGHNT and CDR2 FRNRAP. The CDR3 has 15 amino acids. With V trimmed by 3 bases and J by 2 bases, 3 bases remained unmatched.

DNA for the CDR3: TGCGCCAGCAGCGAAACAGGTTACTCTGGAAACACCATATATTTT. Encoded protein: CASSETGYSGNTIYF. V is TRBV5-1 and J is TRBJ1-3, with D perhaps TRBD1 (5 bases). Trimming removed 4 bases from V and 0 bases from J, with 11 bases in between. Germline assignment: CDR1 SGHRS and CDR2 YFSETQ. The CDR3 runs 15 residues.

This chain links TRBV7-8 with TRBJ1-2, with D unresolved. Germline V gene data show CDR1 as SGHVS and CDR2 as FQNEAQ. V was cut by 5 bases and J by 3 bases, with 13 bases left in between. The CDR3 contains 14 residues. DNA of the CDR3: TGTGCCAGCAGCCCTAGTACGGTGTACTATGGCTACACCTTC. It translates to CASSPSTVYYGYTF.

The chain combines TRBV19 with TRBJ1-1, with D possibly TRBD1 on 5 matching bases. The V gene lost 4 bases and the J gene lost 4 bases, with 19 bases spanning the gap. CDR3 length equals 16 residues. Germline V lookup: CDR1 LNHDA, CDR2 SQIVND (reference sequence). The CDR3 spells CASSNPGGVKVTEAFF. The CDR3 coding sequence is TGTGCCAGTAGTAACCCTGGGGGGGTTAAGGTCACTGAAGCTTTCTTT.

This chain links TRBV6-5 with TRBJ1-1; D possibly corresponds to TRBD1 (5 bases). V dropped 4 bases and J dropped 1 base, with 13 bases sitting between them. The CDR3 has 15 residues. Germline CDR1 and CDR2: MNHEY and SVGAGI. CDR3 sequence: CASSSPGRGNTEAFF. The CDR3, as DNA: TGTGCCAGCAGTTCCCCAGGGAGAGGGAACACTGAAGCTTTCTTT.